This T cell receptor (beta chain) was sequenced in a study of T cells after yellow fever vaccination. Findings and caveats of the study: The study re-detected most primary-vaccination clones after the booster (nearly 97% CD4, roughly 91% CD8).

This clonotype was detected many times. V lost 3 bases and J 6 bases, leaving 12 bases between the germline ends. Germline CDR1 and CDR2: MDHEN and SYDVKM. The CDR3 runs 15 residues. TCRdb fed the 5' RACE reads into MiXCR, producing one record per CDR3 protein. Of tens of thousands of distinct CDR3 sequences in the sample, more than 6.5% were seen once. This TCR was recovered from a man aged 18 to 30 who received the YFV17D yellow fever vaccine. J is TRBJ1-6 and V is TRBV28; tentative D call: TRBD1 (5 bases). The sequencing here drew on PBMCs, either bulk or a sorted T-cell subset (CD4+, CD8+, memory, or dextramer-sorted; not recorded which), taken on the day of the first yellow fever vaccination. The CDR3 is CASSFPGLTNSPLHF. The CDR3 nucleotides read TGTGCCAGCAGTTTTCCGGGACTTACTAATTCACCCCTCCACTTT.